A single sample is the source of the 2 T cell receptor beta chains below, sequenced in a study of T cells after yellow fever vaccination. From the 5' RACE reads, TCRdb called clonotypes with MiXCR, one entry per CDR3 protein. Seen here are 350,000 to 450,000 distinct CDR3 sequences, under 7.5% observed once, and the top ten hold roughly 15%. This specimen consisted of PBMCs, obtained 5 days after the yellow fever booster vaccination. The receptors stem from a man aged 25-45 years who received the YFV17D yellow fever vaccine.

This clonotype was counted ten times or more. The chain uses TRBV6-5 and TRBJ2-7; 7 bases align to TRBD2. The J segment lost 2 bases and the V segment lost 5 bases, leaving 18 bases of the junction unmatched. This CDR3 is built from 18 residues. Looked up from germline, CDR1 is MNHEY and CDR2 is SVGAGI. The CDR3 sequence: CASSHGGSPQAAAYEQYF. Written as DNA, the CDR3 is TGTGCCAGCAGTCACGGGGGGTCCCCCCAGGCAGCGGCCTACGAGCAGTACTTC.

This clonotype appeared many times. This rearrangement joins TRBV14 to TRBJ2-7; 8 bases line up with TRBD2. The CDR3 is 13 residues long. The germline gives CDR1 SGHDN, CDR2 FVKESK. After removal of 10 bases from V and 3 bases from J, the junction contained 8 bases not matched to a gene. CDR3 sequence: CATSRAGGYEQYF. CDR3 nucleotides: TGTGCCACCTCCCGGGCGGGGGGCTACGAGCAGTACTTC.